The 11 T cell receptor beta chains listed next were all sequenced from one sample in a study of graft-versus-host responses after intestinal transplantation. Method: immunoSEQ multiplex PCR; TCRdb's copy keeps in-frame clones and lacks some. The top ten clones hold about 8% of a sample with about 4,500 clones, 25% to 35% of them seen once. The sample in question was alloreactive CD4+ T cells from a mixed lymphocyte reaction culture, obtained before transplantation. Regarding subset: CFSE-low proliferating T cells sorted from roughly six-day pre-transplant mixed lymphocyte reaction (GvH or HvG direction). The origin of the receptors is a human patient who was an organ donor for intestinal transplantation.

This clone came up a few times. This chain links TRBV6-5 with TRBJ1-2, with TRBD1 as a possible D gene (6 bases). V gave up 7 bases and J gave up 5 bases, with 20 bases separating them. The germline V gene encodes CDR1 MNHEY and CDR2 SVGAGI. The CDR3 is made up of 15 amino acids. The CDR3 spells CASNIPLTGRYGYTF. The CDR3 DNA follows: TGTGCCAGCAATATACCGCTGACAGGACGGTATGGCTACACCTTC.

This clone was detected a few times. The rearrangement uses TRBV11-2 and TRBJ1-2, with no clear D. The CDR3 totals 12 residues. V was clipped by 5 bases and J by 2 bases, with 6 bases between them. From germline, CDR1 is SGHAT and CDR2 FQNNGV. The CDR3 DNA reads TGTGCCAGCAGCCATAACAACTATGGCTACACCTTC. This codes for CASSHNNYGYTF.

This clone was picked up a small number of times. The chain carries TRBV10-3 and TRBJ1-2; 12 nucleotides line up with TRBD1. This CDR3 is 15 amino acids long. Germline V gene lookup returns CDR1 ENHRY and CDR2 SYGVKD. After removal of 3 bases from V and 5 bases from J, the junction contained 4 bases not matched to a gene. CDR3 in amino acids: CAISDGTGGRYGYTF. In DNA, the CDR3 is TGTGCCATCAGTGACGGGACAGGGGGCAGGTATGGCTACACCTTC.

The CDR3 sequence is CASSPLAGRTDTQYF. The DNA for the CDR3 is TGTGCCAGCAGTCCGCTAGCGGGGCGCACAGATACGCAGTATTTT. J is TRBJ2-3 and V is TRBV27; 9 bases align to TRBD2. Germline loops: CDR1 MNHEY, CDR2 SMNVEV (reference sequence). The V and J ends lost 5 bases and 1 base, in that order; junction bases with no gene match: 4. This CDR3 has 15 residues.

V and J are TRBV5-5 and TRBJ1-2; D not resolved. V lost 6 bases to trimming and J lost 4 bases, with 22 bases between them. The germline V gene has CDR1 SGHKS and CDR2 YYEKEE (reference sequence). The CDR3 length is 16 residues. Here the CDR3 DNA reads TGTGCCAGCACCGATGCTATCTCGCGAAAGACCTATGGCTACACCTTC. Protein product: CASTDAISRKTYGYTF.

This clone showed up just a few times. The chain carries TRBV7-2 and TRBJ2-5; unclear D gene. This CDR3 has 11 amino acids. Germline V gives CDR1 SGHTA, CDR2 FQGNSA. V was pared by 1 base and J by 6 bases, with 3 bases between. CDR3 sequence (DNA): TGTGCCAGCAGCTTAGTCAAGACCCAGTACTTC. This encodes CASSLVKTQYF.

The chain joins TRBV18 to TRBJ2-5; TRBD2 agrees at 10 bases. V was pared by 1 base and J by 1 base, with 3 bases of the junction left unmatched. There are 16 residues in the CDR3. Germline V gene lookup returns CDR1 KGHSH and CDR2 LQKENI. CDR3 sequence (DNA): TGTGCCAGCTCACCACGGACTAGCGGATCCCAAGAGACCCAGTACTTC. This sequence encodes CASSPRTSGSQETQYF.

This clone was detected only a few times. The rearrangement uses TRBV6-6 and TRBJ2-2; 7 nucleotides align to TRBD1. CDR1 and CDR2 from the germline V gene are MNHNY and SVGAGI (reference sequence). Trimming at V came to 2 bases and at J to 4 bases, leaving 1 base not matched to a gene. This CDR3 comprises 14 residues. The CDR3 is CASSYAGGTGELFF. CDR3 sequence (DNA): TGTGCCAGCAGTTACGCAGGGGGCACCGGGGAGCTGTTTTTT.

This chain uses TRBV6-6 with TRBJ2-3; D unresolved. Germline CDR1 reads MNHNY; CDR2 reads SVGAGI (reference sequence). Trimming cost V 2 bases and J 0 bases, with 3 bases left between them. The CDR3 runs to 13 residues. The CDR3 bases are TGTGCCAGCAGTTACCCTAGCACAGATACGCAGTATTTT. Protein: CASSYPSTDTQYF.

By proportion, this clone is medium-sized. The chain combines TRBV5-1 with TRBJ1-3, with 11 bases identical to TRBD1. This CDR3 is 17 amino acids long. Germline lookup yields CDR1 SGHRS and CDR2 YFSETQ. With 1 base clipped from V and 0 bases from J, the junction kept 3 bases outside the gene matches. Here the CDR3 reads CASSLRDRGTSGNTIYF. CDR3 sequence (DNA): TGCGCCAGCAGCTTGCGGGACAGGGGGACCTCTGGAAACACCATATATTTT. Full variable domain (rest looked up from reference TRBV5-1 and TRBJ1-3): KAGVTQTPRYLIKTRGQQVTLSCSPISGHRSVSWYQQTPGQGLQFLFEYFSETQRNKGNFPGRFSGRQFSNSRSEMNVSTLELGDSALYLCASSLRDRGTSGNTIYFGEGSWLTVV.

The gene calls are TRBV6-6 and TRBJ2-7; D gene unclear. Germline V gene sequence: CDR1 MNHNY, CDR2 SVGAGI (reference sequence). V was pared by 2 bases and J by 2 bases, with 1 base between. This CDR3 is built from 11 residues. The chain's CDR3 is CASSYTYEQYF. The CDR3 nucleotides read TGTGCCAGCAGTTACACCTACGAGCAGTACTTC.